This T cell receptor (beta chain) comes out of a study of cytomegalovirus exposure and HLA in healthy donors. Study results and limitations: The authors reported that TCR beta sequences could predict HLA-A and HLA-B alleles. These predictions were accurate for most subjects in the first cohort. Analyses of presence and absence presupposed an approximately uniform sequencing depth across donors. As a later analysis showed, a missense DCLRE1C variant was linked to trimming of TCR beta V- and J-genes. About 87% or about 30% of the time was how often most TCR beta V segments were productive, according to an earlier analysis.

About this clone: The antigen remains unidentified.

PCR used 60 Vbeta primers and 13 Jbeta primers. Repertoires were generated with immunoSEQ multiplex PCR, while TCRdb's copy carries only in-frame clones and drops some. The table for this sample gives 130,000 to 150,000 clones. Looked up from germline, CDR1 is LNHDA and CDR2 is SQIVND (reference sequence). V was shortened by 4 bases and J by 0 bases, with 8 bases between the two germline ends. This CDR3 has 14 amino acids. V gene TRBV19 combines with J gene TRBJ2-3, with D possibly matching TRBD2 (5 bases). Source material: PBMCs. The receptor's source is a man aged 35 to 55 in good health and CMV-seronegative. DNA of the CDR3: TGTGCCAGTAGTAACAGAGGGAGCACAGATACGCAGTATTTT. Protein sequence: CASSNRGSTDTQYF.